These T cell receptor beta chains were read from a single sample in a study of T cells in localized non-small cell lung cancer. The repertoire was sequenced with immunoSEQ multiplex PCR; TCRdb's copy has only in-frame clones and lacks some. The data show 40,000 or so clones, around 81% seen once. This material consisted of peripheral blood mononuclear cells, taken before any cancer treatment. The origin of the receptors is a male donor aged 60 or over with stage II lung adenocarcinoma. Both conserved end residues are part of each CDR3. The order of the fields is D gene, V gene, J gene, CDR3 length, clone size, CDR3 protein, CDR3 DNA. D genes are given only for firm matches. Only some rows state a clone size, as once, few, many or a class for expanded clones.

-	TRBV19	TRBJ1-5	15	-	CASSPDGGINQPQHF	TGTGCCAGTAGTCCAGACGGGGGTATCAATCAGCCCCAGCATTTT
-	TRBV7-9	TRBJ2-1	16	-	CASSYRGDAAYNEQFF	TGTGCCAGCAGCTACCGCGGGGACGCCGCCTACAATGAGCAGTTCTTC
TRBD2	TRBV9	TRBJ2-1	16	-	CASSVASGRAGVEQFF	TGTGCCAGCAGCGTGGCCAGCGGGAGGGCCGGGGTTGAGCAGTTCTTC
-	TRBV6-5	TRBJ1-5	15	once	CASSPQTGSNQPQHF	TGTGCCAGCAGTCCACAGACAGGAAGCAATCAGCCCCAGCATTTT
-	TRBV6-5	TRBJ1-2	14	few	CASRATASTYGYTF	TGTGCCAGCAGGGCCACAGCATCGACTTATGGCTACACCTTC
-	TRBV18	TRBJ1-5	13	-	CASSPLEDQPQHF	TGTGCCAGCTCACCATTGGAGGATCAGCCCCAGCATTTT
-	TRBV6-5	TRBJ2-5	11	-	CASSRFGTQYF	TGTGCCAGCAGCCGTTTTGGGACCCAGTACTTC
-	TRBV11-2	TRBJ2-1	16	once	CASSLDPLEGNNEQFF	TGTGCCAGCAGCTTAGACCCCCTAGAGGGAAACAATGAGCAGTTCTTC
-	TRBV18	TRBJ2-1	15	-	CASSPPGSRAGEQFF	TGTGCCAGCTCACCCCCGGGTAGCCGGGCAGGTGAGCAGTTCTTC
-	TRBV7-3	TRBJ1-2	13	-	CASSTYRIYGYTF	TGTGCCAGCAGCACCTACAGGATATATGGCTACACCTTC
-	TRBV28	TRBJ2-1	13	-	CASSLFQRDEQFF	TGTGCCAGCAGTTTATTCCAGCGCGATGAGCAGTTCTTC
TRBD1	TRBV25-1	TRBJ2-3	14	-	CASSLGQGADTQYF	TGTGCCAGCAGTTTAGGACAGGGGGCAGATACGCAGTATTTT
TRBD1	TRBV5-6	TRBJ2-5	19	-	CASSSNMNDRDRVSGTQYF	TGTGCCAGCAGCTCTAACATGAATGATCGGGACAGGGTTTCGGGGACCCAGTACTTC
-	TRBV27	TRBJ1-1	12	-	CASRQGRNEAFF	TGTGCCAGCAGGCAAGGGAGGAATGAAGCTTTCTTT
-	TRBV5-1	TRBJ2-3	13	-	CASSLAGRDTQYF	TGCGCCAGCAGCTTGGCAGGGCGGGATACGCAGTATTTT
TRBD1	TRBV29-1	TRBJ1-2	14	once	CSVEPTGTGRGYTF	TGCAGCGTTGAACCGACAGGGACAGGGCGAGGCTACACCTTC
-	TRBV12-5	TRBJ1-2	14	-	CASALGSEGYGYTF	TGTGCTAGTGCATTAGGGAGTGAGGGCTATGGCTACACCTTC
-	TRBV5-1	TRBJ1-2	14	-	CASSRTDGSYGYTF	TGCGCCAGCAGCAGGACAGACGGTAGCTATGGCTACACCTTC
-	TRBV30	TRBJ1-1	10	-	CAWSRTGAFF	TGTGCCTGGAGTAGAACGGGAGCTTTCTTT
-	TRBV10-3	TRBJ1-2	15	-	CAISESMVIGYGYTF	TGTGCCATCAGTGAGTCGATGGTTATAGGCTATGGCTACACCTTC
TRBD1	TRBV18	TRBJ1-2	14	-	CASSQDGTAYGYTF	TGTGCCAGCTCACAAGATGGGACAGCCTATGGCTACACCTTC
-	TRBV7-8	TRBJ2-2	14	-	CASSQQGGIGELFF	TGTGCCAGCAGCCAACAGGGGGGGATTGGAGAGCTGTTTTTT
-	TRBV7-2	TRBJ1-5	15	-	CASSFYSDSNQPQHF	TGTGCCAGCAGCTTTTACAGTGATAGCAATCAGCCCCAGCATTTT
TRBD1	TRBV5-5	TRBJ1-1	14	-	CASSPRQGLTEAFF	TGTGCCAGCAGCCCTCGACAGGGGCTAACTGAAGCTTTCTTT
-	TRBV7-6	TRBJ1-1	15	-	CASSLGPLAGTEAFF	TGTGCCAGCAGCTTAGGTCCGCTAGCGGGCACTGAAGCTTTCTTT
TRBD1	TRBV6-5	TRBJ1-2	14	-	CASSRTGTKYGYTF	TGTGCCAGCAGCCGGACAGGGACTAAGTATGGCTACACCTTC
-	TRBV27	TRBJ1-2	12	-	CATSPQGYGYTF	TGTGCCACATCCCCCCAGGGATATGGCTACACCTTC
-	TRBV6-6	TRBJ1-1	14	few	CASSYLAGRSEAFF	TGTGCCAGCAGTTACCTGGCAGGGAGGAGTGAAGCTTTCTTT
-	TRBV28	TRBJ1-2	12	-	CASSLRNYGYTF	TGTGCCAGCAGTTTAAGGAACTATGGCTACACCTTC
-	TRBV7-2	TRBJ2-7	14	-	CASSVDGGLDEQYF	TGTGCCAGCAGCGTTGATGGGGGGCTGGACGAGCAGTACTTC
-	TRBV19	TRBJ2-7	13	-	CASSQGAFYEQYF	TGTGCCAGTAGCCAGGGAGCCTTTTATGAGCAGTACTTC
TRBD1	TRBV19	TRBJ2-2	14	-	CASRRDRDTGELFF	TGTGCCAGTAGACGGGACAGGGACACCGGGGAGCTGTTTTTT
-	TRBV6-5	TRBJ1-1	14	once	CATREGLISGKAFF	TGTGCCACCCGGGAGGGCTTAATTTCCGGCAAAGCTTTCTTT
-	TRBV12-5	TRBJ1-1	13	-	CASGWGLNTEAFF	TGTGCTAGTGGTTGGGGACTGAACACTGAAGCTTTCTTT
TRBD1	TRBV19	TRBJ1-1	13	-	CASKRQGWTEAFF	TGTGCCAGTAAGAGACAGGGATGGACTGAAGCTTTCTTT
-	TRBV6-5	TRBJ1-1	14	-	CASSYSAQATEAFF	TGTGCCAGCAGTTACTCGGCACAGGCCACTGAAGCTTTCTTT
-	TRBV18	TRBJ1-2	16	-	CASSPGRDGANYGYTF	TGTGCCAGCTCACCAGGACGAGACGGAGCTAACTATGGCTACACCTTC
-	TRBV11-2	TRBJ2-1	14	-	CASSLDQRSVEQFF	TGTGCCAGCAGCTTAGACCAGCGGTCAGTTGAGCAGTTCTTC
-	TRBV19	TRBJ2-5	13	-	CASSTGTWETQYF	TGTGCCAGTAGTACCGGGACCTGGGAGACCCAGTACTTC
-	TRBV6-4	TRBJ2-2	13	-	CASQDKNTGELFF	TGTGCCAGCCAGGACAAAAACACCGGGGAGCTGTTTTTT
TRBD2	TRBV6-5	TRBJ2-5	12	-	CASWTSLETQYF	TGTGCCAGTTGGACTAGTTTAGAGACCCAGTACTTC
-	TRBV28	TRBJ2-7	12	-	CASSRPSYEQYF	TGTGCCAGCAGCCGTCCTTCCTACGAGCAGTACTTC
-	TRBV30	TRBJ1-1	12	-	CAWSDGRPEAFF	TGTGCCTGGAGCGACGGACGCCCTGAAGCTTTCTTT
-	TRBV7-3	TRBJ1-1	14	once	CASSAGPSGTEAFF	TGTGCCAGCAGCGCCGGACCGTCGGGCACTGAAGCTTTCTTT